This entry describes one T cell receptor (beta chain). The antigen is unknown. The data belong to a study of beta chain features in type 1 diabetes. Regarding the study as a whole: It was among patients, rather than healthy donors, that naive, central memory and Treg TCRB repertoires appeared more similar. Within each of all four CD4+ subsets, Type 1 diabetes patients had TCRB CDR3s that were moderately but significantly shorter. Junctions at VDJ sites from type 1 diabetes patients had fewer insertions and more deletions. Overrepresentation of cells with high TCR expression could result from cDNA sequencing.

The germline V gene encodes CDR1 SQVTM and CDR2 ANQGSEA. Trimming removed 6 bases from V and 0 bases from J; junction bases left unmatched: 11. There are 17 residues in the CDR3. Every bit of the isolated RNA underwent reverse transcription, so sequencing read expressed TCRB transcripts. Data came from immunoSEQ multiplex PCR; TCRdb stores just in-frame clones and leaves some out. The sample contains about 160,000 clones, about 8.3% of which appear only once. The sequence was collected from a woman aged 18-30 years with type 1 diabetes. The chain has TRBV29-1 and TRBJ2-6, with 7 nucleotides matching TRBD1. The sequenced sample was central memory CD4+ T cells from blood. In DNA form, the CDR3 reads TGCAGCGTCACCCTGGATCAGGGGGACTCTGGGGCCAACGTCCTGACTTTC. Its translation: CSVTLDQGDSGANVLTF.